This T cell receptor (beta chain) derives from a study of molecular identifiers for immune sequencing clone quantification. TCRdb processed the PCR reads anew with MiXCR; each CDR3 protein has one entry. The sample lists a few hundred thousand distinct CDR3 sequences, over 20% occurring once. Germline values: CDR1 MNHNS, CDR2 SASEGT. V dropped 3 bases and J dropped 0 bases, with 12 bases sitting between them. The CDR3 is 16 residues long. In its sample, this clonotype was seen a few times. Antigen specificity is unknown. Points from the study as a whole: Spiked Jurkat TCR RNA from one cell was reportedly detectable among about a million naive cells.

Sequenced input: naive CD8+ T cells from blood, with Jurkat cell RNA spiked in. Subset denoted: FACS-sorted CD8+CD4-CCR7+CD45RA+ naive T cells. The gene calls are TRBV6-1 and TRBJ2-1; a possible D gene is TRBD2 (5 bases). The origin of this receptor is a human donor in good health. Some libraries in this study had Jurkat cell RNA spiked in. The CDR3 DNA sequence: TGTGCCAGCAGTGAGCTAGTAGCGCGCTCCTACAATGAGCAGTTCTTC. Protein sequence: CASSELVARSYNEQFF.